This entry describes one TCR beta chain. Its antigen is currently unknown. Germline V lookup: CDR1 MNHEY, CDR2 SVGAGI. V lost 7 bases, J lost 5 bases, and 13 bases lay in between. This CDR3 is 13 amino acids long. The data belong to a study of T cell responses to AZD1222 COVID-19 vaccine. Using immunoSEQ multiplex PCR, the repertoire was profiled, and TCRdb retains in-frame clones only, with some absent. Here the sample spans fewer than 45,000 clones, 85% to 90% being singletons. Study outcomes and limitations: The reported proportion of spike-specific TCRs targeting unmutated variant regions was nearly half. Only six AZD1222 recipients tested seropositive at baseline. The donor cohort was predominantly white British with a female majority, and clonal diversity may have been underestimated. Spike-specific TCR breadth and depth both grew after two AZD1222 doses.

J is TRBJ2-3 and V is TRBV6-5; D is perhaps TRBD2 (6 bases). The TCR sequence derives from an adult in good health. The sample consisted of peripheral blood, taken on day 0 of AZD1222 vaccination. The CDR3 sequence: CASNIPGVDTQYF. The CDR3 DNA reads TGTGCCAGCAACATACCGGGGGTAGATACGCAGTATTTT.